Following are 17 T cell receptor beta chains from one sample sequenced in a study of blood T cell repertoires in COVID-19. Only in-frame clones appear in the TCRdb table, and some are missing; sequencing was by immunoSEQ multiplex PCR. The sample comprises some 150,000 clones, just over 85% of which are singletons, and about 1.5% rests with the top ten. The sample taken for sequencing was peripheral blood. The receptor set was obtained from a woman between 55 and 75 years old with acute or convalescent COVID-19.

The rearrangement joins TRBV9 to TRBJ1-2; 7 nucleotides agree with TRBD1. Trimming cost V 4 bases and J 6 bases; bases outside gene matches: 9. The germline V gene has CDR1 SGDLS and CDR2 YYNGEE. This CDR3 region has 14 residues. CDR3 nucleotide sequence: TGTGCCAGCAGCAGCTCACAGGGGCATCATGGCTACACCTTC. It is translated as CASSSSQGHHGYTF.

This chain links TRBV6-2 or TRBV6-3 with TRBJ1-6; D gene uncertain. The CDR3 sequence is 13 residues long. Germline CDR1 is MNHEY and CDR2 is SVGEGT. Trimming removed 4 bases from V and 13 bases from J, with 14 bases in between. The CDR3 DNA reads TGTGCCAGCAGTTCAGGCCCGGTTAATCCCCTCCACTTT. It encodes CASSSGPVNPLHF.

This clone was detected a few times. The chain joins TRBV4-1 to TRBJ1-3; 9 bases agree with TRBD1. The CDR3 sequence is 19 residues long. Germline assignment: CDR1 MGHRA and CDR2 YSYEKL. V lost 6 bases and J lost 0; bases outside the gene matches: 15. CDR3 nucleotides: TGCGCCAGCAGGGCCGAACAGGGGGCAGGGGGATCCTCTGGAAACACCATATATTTT. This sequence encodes CASRAEQGAGGSSGNTIYF.

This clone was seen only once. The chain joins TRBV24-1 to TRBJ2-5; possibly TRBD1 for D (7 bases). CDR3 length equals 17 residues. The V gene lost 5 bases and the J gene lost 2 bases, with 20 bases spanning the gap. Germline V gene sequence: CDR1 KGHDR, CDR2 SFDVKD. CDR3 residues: CATSVGGGKVGQETQYF. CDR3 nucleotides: TGTGCCACCAGTGTAGGAGGGGGCAAGGTGGGGCAAGAGACCCAGTACTTC.

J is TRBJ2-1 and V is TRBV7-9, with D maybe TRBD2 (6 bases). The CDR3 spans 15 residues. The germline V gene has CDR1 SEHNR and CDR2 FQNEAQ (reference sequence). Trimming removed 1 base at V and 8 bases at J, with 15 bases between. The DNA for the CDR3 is TGTGCCAGCAGCTTAGGCTTGGAGGGCTATGATGAGCAGTTCTTC. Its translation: CASSLGLEGYDEQFF.

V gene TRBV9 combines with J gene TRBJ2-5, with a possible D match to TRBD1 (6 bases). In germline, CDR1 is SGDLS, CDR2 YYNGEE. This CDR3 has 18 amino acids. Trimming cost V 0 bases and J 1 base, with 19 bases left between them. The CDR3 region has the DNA TGTGCCAGCAGCGTAGGGACAGCAACTTCCCTCCTCCAAGAGACCCAGTACTTC. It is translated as CASSVGTATSLLQETQYF.

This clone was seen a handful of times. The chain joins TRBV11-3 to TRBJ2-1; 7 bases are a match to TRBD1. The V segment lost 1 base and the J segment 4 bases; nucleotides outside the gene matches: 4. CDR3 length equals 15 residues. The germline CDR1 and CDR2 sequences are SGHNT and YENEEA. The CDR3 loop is CASSLGQGQYNEQFF. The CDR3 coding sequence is TGTGCCAGCAGCTTAGGACAGGGTCAATACAATGAGCAGTTCTTC.

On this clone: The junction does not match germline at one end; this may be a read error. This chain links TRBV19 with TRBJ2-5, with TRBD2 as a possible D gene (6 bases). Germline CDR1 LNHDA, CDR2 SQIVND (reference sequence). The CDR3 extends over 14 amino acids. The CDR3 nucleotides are TGCGTCGGACCGGAGGGCGTTTTTAGAGAGACCCAGTACTTC. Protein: CVGPEGVFRETQYF.

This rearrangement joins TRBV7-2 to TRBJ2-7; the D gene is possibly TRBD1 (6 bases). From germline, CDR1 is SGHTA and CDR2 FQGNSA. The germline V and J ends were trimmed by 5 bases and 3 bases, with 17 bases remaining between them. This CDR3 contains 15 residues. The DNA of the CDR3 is TGTGCCAGCAGCCTTACCCCAAACAGGGTCTACGAGCAGTACTTC. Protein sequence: CASSLTPNRVYEQYF.

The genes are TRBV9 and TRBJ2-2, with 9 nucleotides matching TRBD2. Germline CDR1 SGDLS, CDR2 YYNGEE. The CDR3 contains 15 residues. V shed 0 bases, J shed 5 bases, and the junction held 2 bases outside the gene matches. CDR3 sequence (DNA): TGTGCCAGCAGCGTAGTCAGCGGGGGGACCGGGGAGCTGTTTTTT. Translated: CASSVVSGGTGELFF.

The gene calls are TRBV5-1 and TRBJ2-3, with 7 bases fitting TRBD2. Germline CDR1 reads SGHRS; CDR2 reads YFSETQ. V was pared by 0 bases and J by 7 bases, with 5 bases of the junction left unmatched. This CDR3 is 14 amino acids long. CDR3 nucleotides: TGCGCCAGCAGCTTGGCCGTCGGGGGGAATACGCAGTATTTT. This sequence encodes CASSLAVGGNTQYF.

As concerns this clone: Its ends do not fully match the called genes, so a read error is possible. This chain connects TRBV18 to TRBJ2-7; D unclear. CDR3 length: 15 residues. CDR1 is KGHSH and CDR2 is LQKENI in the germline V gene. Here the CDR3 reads CVSSPPVRVPHEQYF. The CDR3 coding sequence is TGTGTCAGCTCACCACCGGTACGCGTTCCCCACGAGCAGTACTTC.

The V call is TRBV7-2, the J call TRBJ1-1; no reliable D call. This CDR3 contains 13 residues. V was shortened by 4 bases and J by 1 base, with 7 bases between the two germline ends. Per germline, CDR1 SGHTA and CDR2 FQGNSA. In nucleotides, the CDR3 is TGTGCCAGCAGCTCCCGACAGAACACTGAAGCTTTCTTT. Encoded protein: CASSSRQNTEAFF.

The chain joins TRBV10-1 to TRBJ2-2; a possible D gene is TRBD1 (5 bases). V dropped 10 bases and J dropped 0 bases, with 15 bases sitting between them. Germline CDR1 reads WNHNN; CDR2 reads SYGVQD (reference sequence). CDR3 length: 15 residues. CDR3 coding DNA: TGCGCCACCTTGCTGGCAGGGCCGAACACCGGGGAGCTGTTTTTT. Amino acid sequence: CATLLAGPNTGELFF.

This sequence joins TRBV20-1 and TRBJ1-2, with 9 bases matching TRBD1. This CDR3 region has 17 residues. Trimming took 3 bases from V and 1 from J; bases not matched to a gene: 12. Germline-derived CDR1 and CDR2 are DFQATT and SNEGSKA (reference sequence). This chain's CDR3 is CSASFLGQGPFNYGYTF. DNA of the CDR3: TGCAGTGCTAGTTTTCTAGGACAGGGGCCTTTTAACTATGGCTACACCTTC.

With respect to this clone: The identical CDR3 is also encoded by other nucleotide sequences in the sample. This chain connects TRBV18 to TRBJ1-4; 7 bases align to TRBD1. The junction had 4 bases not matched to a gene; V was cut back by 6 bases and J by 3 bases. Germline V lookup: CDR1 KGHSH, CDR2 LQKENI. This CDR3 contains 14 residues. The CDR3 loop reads CASSPGQSNEKLFF. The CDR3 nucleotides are TGTGCCAGCTCCCCGGGACAGTCTAATGAAAAACTGTTTTTT.

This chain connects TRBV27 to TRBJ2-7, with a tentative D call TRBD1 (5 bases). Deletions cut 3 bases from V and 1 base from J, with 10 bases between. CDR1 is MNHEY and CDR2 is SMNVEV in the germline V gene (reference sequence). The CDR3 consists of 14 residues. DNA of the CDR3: TGTGCCAGCAGTTTCCAGGGCACATCCTACGAGCAGTACTTC. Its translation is CASSFQGTSYEQYF.